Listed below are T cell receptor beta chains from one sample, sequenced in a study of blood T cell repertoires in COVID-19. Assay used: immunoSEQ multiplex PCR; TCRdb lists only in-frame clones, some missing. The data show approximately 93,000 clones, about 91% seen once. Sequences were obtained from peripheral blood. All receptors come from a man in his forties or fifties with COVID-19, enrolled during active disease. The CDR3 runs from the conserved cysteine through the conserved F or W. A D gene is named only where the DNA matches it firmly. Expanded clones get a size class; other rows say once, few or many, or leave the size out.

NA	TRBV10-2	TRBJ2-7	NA	CASTGDSSYEQYF	TGCGCCAGCACTGGAGACAGCTCCTACGAGCAGTACTTC
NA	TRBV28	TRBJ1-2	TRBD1	CASSLGQGIGGYTF	TGTGCCAGCAGTCTCGGACAGGGTATAGGTGGCTACACCTTC
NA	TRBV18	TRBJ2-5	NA	CASSPGTPKETQYF	TGTGCCAGCTCACCAGGGACACCTAAAGAGACCCAGTACTTC
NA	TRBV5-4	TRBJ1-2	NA	CASSLQGTNYGYTF	TGTGCCAGCAGCTTACAGGGTACCAACTATGGCTACACCTTC
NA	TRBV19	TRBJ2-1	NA	CASSIRTARNEQFF	TGTGCCAGTAGTATTCGGACAGCTAGAAATGAGCAGTTCTTC
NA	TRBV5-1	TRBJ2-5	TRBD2	CASSPSGGETQYF	TGCGCCAGCAGCCCCAGCGGGGGAGAGACCCAGTACTTC
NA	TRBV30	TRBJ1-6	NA	CAWSMGRSRARSSYNSPLHF	TGTGCCTGGAGTATGGGTCGATCCAGGGCCCGTAGCTCCTATAATTCACCCCTCCACTTT
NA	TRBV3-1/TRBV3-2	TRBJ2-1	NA	CASSQPSVGGYNEQFF	TGTGCCAGCAGCCAACCCTCCGTGGGCGGGTACAATGAGCAGTTCTTC
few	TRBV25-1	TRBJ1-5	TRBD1	CATIGDRGPDSNQPQHF	TGTGCCACCATAGGGGACAGGGGGCCGGATAGCAATCAGCCCCAGCATTTT
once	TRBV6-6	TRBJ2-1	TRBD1	CASRVPGGYNEQFF	TGTGCCAGCAGGGTTCCAGGGGGCTACAATGAGCAGTTCTTC
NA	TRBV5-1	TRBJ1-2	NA	CASSLAKQVNYGYTF	TGCGCCAGCAGCTTGGCTAAACAGGTTAACTATGGCTACACCTTC
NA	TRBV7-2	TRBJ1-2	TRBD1	CASSPGTGSNYGYTF	TGTGCCAGCAGCCCCGGGACAGGAAGCAACTATGGCTACACCTTC
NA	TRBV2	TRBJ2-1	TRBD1	CASSNPGQAYNEQFF	TGTGCCAGCAGTAATCCGGGACAGGCCTACAATGAGCAGTTCTTC
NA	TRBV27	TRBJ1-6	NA	CASRRRGFSPLHF	TGTGCCAGCCGAAGACGCGGGTTTTCACCCCTCCACTTT
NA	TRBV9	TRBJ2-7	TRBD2	CASSDQAGTSEAYEQYF	TGTGCCAGCAGCGATCAAGCCGGGACTAGCGAAGCCTACGAGCAGTACTTC
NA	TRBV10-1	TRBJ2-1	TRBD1	CASSDSSGGSYNEQFF	TGCGCCAGCAGTGATTCCTCAGGGGGCTCCTACAATGAGCAGTTCTTC
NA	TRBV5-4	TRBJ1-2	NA	CASSPPSDYGYTF	TGTGCCAGCAGCCCCCCGTCCGACTATGGCTACACCTTC
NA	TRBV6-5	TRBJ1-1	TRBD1	CASSSPGTGGTEAFF	TGTGCCAGCAGTTCCCCCGGGACAGGGGGCACTGAAGCTTTCTTT
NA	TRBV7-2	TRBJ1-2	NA	CASSLVRSVNRMSNYGYTF	TGTGCCAGCAGCCTAGTAAGATCGGTGAACAGGATGTCTAACTATGGCTACACCTTC
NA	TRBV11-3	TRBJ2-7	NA	CASSLDSGRKQYF	TGTGCCAGCAGCCTCGACAGTGGACGAAAGCAGTACTTC
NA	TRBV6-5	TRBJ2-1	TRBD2	CASRLAGGSEQFF	TGTGCCAGCAGACTAGCGGGGGGGAGTGAGCAGTTCTTC
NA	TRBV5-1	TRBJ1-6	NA	CASSFGQGGLGSPLHF	TGCGCCAGCAGCTTTGGGCAGGGTGGCTTAGGTTCACCCCTCCACTTT
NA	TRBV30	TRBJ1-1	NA	CAWRRTLVGTEAFF	TGTGCCTGGCGGAGGACCTTGGTTGGCACTGAAGCTTTCTTT
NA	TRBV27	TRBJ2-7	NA	CASRAVSSYEQYF	TGTGCCAGCAGGGCGGTTAGCTCCTACGAGCAGTACTTC
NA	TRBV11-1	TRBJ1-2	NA	CASSLAKGVTETYGYTF	TGTGCCAGCAGCTTAGCCAAGGGGGTCACGGAGACCTATGGCTACACCTTC
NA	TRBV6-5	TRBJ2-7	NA	CASSYRGSEQYF	TGTGCCAGCAGTTACCGAGGGAGCGAGCAGTACTTC
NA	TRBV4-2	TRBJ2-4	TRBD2	CASSQDWLYSGGLAKNIQYF	TGTGCCAGCAGCCAAGATTGGCTCTATAGCGGGGGACTAGCCAAAAACATTCAGTACTTC
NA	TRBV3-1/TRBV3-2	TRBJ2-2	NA	CASSQAGTSTGELFF	TGTGCCAGCAGCCAAGCCGGGACTTCGACCGGGGAGCTGTTTTTT
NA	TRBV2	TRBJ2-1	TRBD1	CASSVRQGPGEQFF	TGTGCCAGCAGTGTAAGACAGGGGCCGGGGGAGCAGTTCTTC
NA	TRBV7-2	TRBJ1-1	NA	CASSLINTEAFF	TGTGCCAGCAGCCTAATAAACACTGAAGCTTTCTTT
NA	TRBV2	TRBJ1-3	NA	CASSGTSSYF	TGTGCCAGCAGTGGGACTTCCTCGTATTTT
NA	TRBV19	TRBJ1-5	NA	CASSYPVSNQPQHF	TGTGCCAGTAGCTATCCGGTTAGCAATCAGCCCCAGCATTTT
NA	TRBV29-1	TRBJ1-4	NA	CSVCFGERNEKLFF	TGCAGCGTCTGCTTCGGGGAACGGAATGAAAAACTGTTTTTT
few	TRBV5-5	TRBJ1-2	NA	CASSLTVTSYGYTF	TGTGCCAGCAGCTTAACTGTTACCTCCTATGGCTACACCTTC
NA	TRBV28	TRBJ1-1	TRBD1	CASYQETGANTEAFF	TGTGCCAGCTACCAGGAGACAGGGGCGAACACTGAAGCTTTCTTT
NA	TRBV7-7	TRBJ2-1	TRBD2	CASSLGPKSASGGLTYNEQFF	TGTGCTAGCAGCTTAGGGCCGAAGAGCGCTAGCGGGGGCCTCACCTACAATGAGCAGTTCTTC
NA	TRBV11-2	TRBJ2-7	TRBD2	CASSSLAGGRSSEQYF	TGTGCCAGCAGCTCACTGGCGGGGGGGAGGAGCAGCGAGCAGTACTTC
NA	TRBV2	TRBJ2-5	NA	CASSLAGSQETQYF	TGTGCCAGCAGTCTCGCGGGGTCCCAAGAGACCCAGTACTTC
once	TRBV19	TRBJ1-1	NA	CASSLQGLNTEAFF	TGTGCCAGTAGTTTACAGGGTTTGAACACTGAAGCTTTCTTT
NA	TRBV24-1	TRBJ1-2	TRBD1	CATSDMTGTSGYTF	TGTGCCACCAGTGACATGACAGGGACTTCTGGCTACACCTTC
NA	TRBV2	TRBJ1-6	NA	CASRNDGPSSPLHF	TGTGCCAGCAGAAACGATGGGCCCAGTTCACCCCTCCACTTT
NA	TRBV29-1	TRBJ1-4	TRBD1	CSARTGTATNEKLFF	TGCAGCGCGCGGACAGGAACGGCAACTAATGAAAAACTGTTTTTT
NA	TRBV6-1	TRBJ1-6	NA	CASREDLAYNSPLHF	TGTGCCAGCAGGGAAGATTTAGCCTATAATTCACCCCTCCACTTT
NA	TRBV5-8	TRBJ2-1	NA	CASSLVGGSYNEQFF	TGTGCCAGCAGCTTGGTGGGGGGCTCCTACAATGAGCAGTTCTTC
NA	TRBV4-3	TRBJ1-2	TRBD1	CASSQERQGHGYTF	TGCGCCAGCAGCCAAGAGCGACAGGGGCATGGCTACACCTTC
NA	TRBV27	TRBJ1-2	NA	CASSPRGFSYGYTF	TGTGCCAGCAGTCCAAGAGGGTTCTCCTATGGCTACACCTTC
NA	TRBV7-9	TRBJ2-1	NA	CASSLVGHEQFF	TGTGCCAGCAGCTTAGTTGGCCATGAGCAGTTCTTC
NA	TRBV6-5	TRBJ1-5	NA	CASSYSQFNQPQHF	TGTGCCAGCAGTTACTCTCAGTTCAATCAGCCCCAGCATTTT
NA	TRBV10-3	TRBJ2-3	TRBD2	CAISEATSGVDTQYF	TGTGCCATCAGTGAGGCAACTAGCGGGGTGGATACGCAGTATTTT
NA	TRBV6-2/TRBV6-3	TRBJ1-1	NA	CASSYSNSRAEAFF	TGTGCCAGCAGTTACTCGAATAGCCGGGCTGAAGCTTTCTTT
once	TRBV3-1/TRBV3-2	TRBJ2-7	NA	CASSQAYEQYF	TGTGCCAGCAGCCAAGCTTACGAGCAGTACTTC
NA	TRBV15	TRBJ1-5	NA	CATSEAIANQPQHF	TGTGCCACCAGTGAAGCAATAGCAAATCAGCCCCAGCATTTT
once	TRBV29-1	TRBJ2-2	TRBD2	CSVALAANTGELFF	TGCAGCGTTGCACTAGCGGCGAACACCGGGGAGCTGTTTTTT
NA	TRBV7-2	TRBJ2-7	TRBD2	CASSLEGLAAYEQYF	TGTGCCAGCAGCTTAGAGGGCCTAGCGGCCTACGAGCAGTACTTC
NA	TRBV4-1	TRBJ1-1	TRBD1	CASSPRTGNTEAFF	TGCGCCAGCAGCCCTCGGACAGGGAACACTGAAGCTTTCTTT